Presented here are 9 T cell receptor beta chains from one specimen sequenced in a study of T cells in localized non-small cell lung cancer (dated by TCRdb to the early 2020s). Receptor libraries were prepared by the immunoSEQ multiplex PCR assay. In its TCRdb copy, this immuneACCESS table keeps in-frame sequences only and misses some clones. Where compared with another copy, unresolved V genes explain less than half of these, and the others have no known cause. The sample table shows fewer than 25,000 clones, and 92% are seen once. 13% to 15% of the sample is held by the ten biggest clonotypes. Sequenced material: peripheral blood, taken before any cancer treatment. The receptors shown here come from a man aged 35 to 69 with stage III squamous cell lung carcinoma.

This chain links TRBV2 with TRBJ1-4; no clear D. Germline values: CDR1 SNHLY, CDR2 FYNNEI. Trimming removed 1 base from V and 3 bases from J, with 9 bases in between. This CDR3 spans 15 amino acids. The CDR3 sequence is CASSEVWVANEKLFF. CDR3 sequence (DNA): TGTGCCAGCAGTGAAGTCTGGGTTGCTAATGAAAAACTGTTTTTT.

The genes are TRBV7-3 and TRBJ2-1, with D possibly being TRBD1 (6 bases). Germline V CDR1 and CDR2: SGHTA, FQGTGA. Trimming took off 5 bases at V and 4 bases at J, with 6 bases between the two ends. The CDR3 extends over 12 amino acids. In nucleotides, the CDR3 is TGTGCCAGCAGCGGACAGTACAATGAGCAGTTCTTC. Protein sequence: CASSGQYNEQFF.

This clone was counted once. J is TRBJ2-3 and V is TRBV7-9; TRBD2 aligns across 14 bases. Germline values: CDR1 SEHNR, CDR2 FQNEAQ (reference sequence). This CDR3 is 18 amino acids long. Germline trimming cut 5 bases from V and 0 bases from J; bases unmatched to any gene: 7. The CDR3 here is CASSAPGLAGASTDTQYF. CDR3 DNA sequence: TGTGCCAGCAGCGCTCCGGGACTAGCGGGAGCGAGCACAGATACGCAGTATTTT.

V and J are TRBV5-1 and TRBJ1-2, with D unresolved. The germline CDR1 and CDR2 sequences are SGHRS and YFSETQ. This CDR3 is 14 amino acids long. The V gene lost 0 bases and the J gene lost 1 base, with 7 bases spanning the gap. The CDR3 region has the DNA TGCGCCAGCAGCTTGGAGGGCGGTAACTATGGCTACACCTTC. Amino acids: CASSLEGGNYGYTF.

This chain joins TRBV6-6 and TRBJ1-1; no reliable D call. The CDR3 length is 13 residues. Germline CDR1 and CDR2: MNHNY and SVGAGI (reference sequence). The V end was cut by 2 bases, the J end by 8 bases, with 12 bases between. The CDR3 DNA is TGTGCCAGCAGTTACAATCAGCTAGCCGAAGCTTTCTTT. Residues: CASSYNQLAEAFF.

The chain carries TRBV25-1 and TRBJ1-1; no firm D call. Between the trimmed V and J ends, which lost 3 bases and 4 bases, there was a span of 6 bases. The CDR3 runs 12 residues. Germline CDR1 reads MGHDK; CDR2 reads SYGVNS. CDR3 residues: CASSDVGTEAFF. For the CDR3, the DNA is TGTGCCAGCAGTGATGTAGGCACTGAAGCTTTCTTT.

The gene calls are TRBV7-2 and TRBJ2-7; D gene uncertain. V was cut by 5 bases and J by 6 bases, with 8 bases left in between. CDR1 is SGHTA and CDR2 is FQGNSA in the germline V gene. The CDR3 runs 11 residues. In DNA, the CDR3 is TGTGCCAGCAGCCCGGGCCTCGAGCAGTACTTC. Amino acids: CASSPGLEQYF.

This rearrangement joins TRBV9 to TRBJ1-2, with a possible D match to TRBD1 (6 bases). The CDR3 is made up of 15 amino acids. CDR1 SGDLS and CDR2 YYNGEE come from the germline V gene. Trimming stripped 5 bases from V and 4 bases from J, with 18 bases between. The chain's CDR3 is CASSVLGTPVYGYTF. The CDR3 region has the DNA TGTGCCAGCAGTGTCCTCGGGACACCTGTCTATGGCTACACCTTC.

This clone was recorded only once. The CDR3 sequence is CASSPGQGRQETQYF. CDR3 nucleotides: TGCGCCAGCAGCCCGGGACAGGGAAGGCAAGAGACCCAGTACTTC. The chain recombines TRBV5-1 with TRBJ2-5, with 9 bases aligning to TRBD1. V was clipped by 4 bases and J by 2 bases; unmatched bases: 6. This CDR3 comprises 15 residues. Germline V gives CDR1 SGHRS, CDR2 YFSETQ.